Shown below are 20 T cell receptor beta chains from a single sample sequenced in a study of T cells of healthy individuals listed by TCRdb under 2018. The method behind the library was 5' RACE. The instrument given in TCRdb is Illumina MiSeq. TCRdb reran the public reads through fastp at Q25 and MiXCR, keeping productive beta chains. Each record represents a unique CDR3 protein, reported with the most common genes and DNA among its rows. This sample gives around 63,000 distinct CDR3 sequences in total; around 15% of them show up just once. The ten largest clones add up to around 5% of the sample. The receptors were gathered from a human donor in good health.

This clonotype was recorded at least ten times. The chain joins TRBV21-1 to TRBJ2-5; the D call in the table, TRBD1, was not verified against the DNA. TRBV21-1 is shown as a pseudogene. The CDR3 covers 11 residues. CDR3 sequence (DNA): TGTGCCAGCAGCCCGCTGGAGACCCAGTACTTC. Its translation is CASSPLETQYF.

J is TRBJ2-6 and V is TRBV28, with 8 positions matching TRBD1. The V gene's germline CDR1 is MDHEN and CDR2 SYDVKM. The CDR3 is 18 residues long. Trimming removed 11 bases from V and 2 bases from J; junction bases left unmatched: 17. The CDR3 here is CASSEIVDRVAGANVLTF. For the CDR3, the DNA is TGTGCCTCTTCCGAGATCGTGGACAGGGTCGCTGGGGCCAACGTCCTGACTTTC.

Many counts were recorded for this clonotype. The CDR3 coding sequence is TGCGCCAGCAGCCAGGGACTAGGTCTGTACGAGCAGTACTTC. Translated, it gives CASSQGLGLYEQYF. J is TRBJ2-7 and V is TRBV4-1; TRBD2 matches 8 bases. V was clipped by 3 bases and J by 4 bases; unmatched bases: 5. Germline assignment: CDR1 MGHRA and CDR2 YSYEKL. This CDR3 has 14 amino acids.

The chain joins TRBV6-4 to TRBJ2-1; 8 positions agree with TRBD2. This CDR3 region has 16 residues. The germline V gene encodes CDR1 MRHNA and CDR2 SNTAGT. The ends lost 5 bases at V and 8 bases at J; junction bases unmatched: 14. The DNA for the CDR3 is TGTGCCAGCAGTAAAACTAGCGGCAGGCGGGCGGATGAGCAGTTCTTC. Translated: CASSKTSGRRADEQFF.

This clonotype was counted ten times or more. V gene TRBV2 combines with J gene TRBJ1-1; TRBD1 might be the D (5 bases). V was cut by 2 bases and J by 5 bases, with 6 bases left in between. CDR1 is SNHLY, CDR2 FYNNEI, per germline. The CDR3 has 12 amino acids. DNA of the CDR3: TGTGCCAGCAGTGAATGGGGGACTGAAGCTTTCTTT. Protein sequence: CASSEWGTEAFF.

This clonotype has more than one count but fewer than ten. The chain combines TRBV7-9 with TRBJ2-1, with D hard to call. Trimming pared 1 base from V and 8 bases from J, leaving 6 bases between. Germline V gene lookup returns CDR1 SEHNR and CDR2 FQNEAQ (reference sequence). There are 12 residues in the CDR3. The CDR3 protein is CASSLVIYEQFF. Here the CDR3 DNA reads TGTGCCAGCAGCTTAGTGATATATGAGCAGTTCTTC.

The rearrangement links TRBV23-1 to TRBJ2-5; the D gene is possibly TRBD2 (7 bases). TRBV23-1 is known as an ORF, though its function is uncertain. CDR3 length equals 16 residues. Trimming shortened V by 6 bases and J by 2 bases, and 19 bases separated the two germline ends. DNA for the CDR3: TGCGCCAGCAGCACACTAGGGGGGGCCAGGCAAGAGACCCAGTACTTC. Translated, it gives CASSTLGGARQETQYF.

Ten or more counts support this clonotype. Germline and junction disagree at one end, which may indicate a read error. The chain employs TRBV5-1 and TRBJ2-1, with D maybe TRBD2 (6 bases). Germline CDR1 and CDR2: SGHRS and YFSETQ. The CDR3 is 14 amino acids. CDR3 sequence reads: CASSFSGAYNEQFF. The DNA for the CDR3 is TGTGCCAGCAGCTTCTCGGGGGCCTACAATGAGCAGTTCTTC. The full variable domain, its missing parts supplied by reference TRBV5-1 and TRBJ2-1, is KAGVTQTPRYLIKTRGQQVTLSCSPISGHRSVSWYQQTPGQGLQFLFEYFSETQRNKGNFPGRFSGRQFSNSRSEMNVSTLELGDSALYLCASSFSGAYNEQFFGPGTRLTVL.

This clonotype was detected only a few times. V and J are TRBV10-2 and TRBJ2-3; D is possibly TRBD2 (5 bases). The CDR3 is made up of 14 amino acids. V was cut by 0 bases and J by 4 bases, with 8 bases left in between. In germline, CDR1 is WSHSY, CDR2 SAAADI. CDR3 in amino acids: CASSESSRADTQYF. In DNA, the CDR3 is TGCGCCAGCAGTGAGTCTTCGAGGGCAGATACGCAGTATTTT.

This clonotype was seen at least ten times. This chain joins TRBV4-1 and TRBJ2-1, with 9 bases that match TRBD2. The CDR3 contains 20 residues. Germline V lookup: CDR1 MGHRA, CDR2 YSYEKL. Trimming cost V 5 bases and J 2 bases; bases outside gene matches: 19. CDR3 region: CASSVPGTSGYQATYNEQFF. The DNA of the CDR3 is TGCGCCAGCAGCGTACCGGGTACTAGCGGGTACCAGGCTACCTACAATGAGCAGTTCTTC.

This clonotype is categorized as large. The chain has TRBV10-3 and TRBJ2-5, with 9 bases matching TRBD1. The CDR3 totals 15 residues. The trim removed 2 bases at V and 5 bases at J, leaving 6 bases unmatched. Looked up from germline, CDR1 is ENHRY and CDR2 is SYGVKD. In nucleotides, the CDR3 is TGTGCCATCAGTGAGGAAACAGGGGGCGCCGAGACCCAGTACTTC. It codes for CAISEETGGAETQYF.

This clonotype was detected only a few times. The chain couples TRBV6-5 to TRBJ2-7; D gene uncertain. Deletions cut 7 bases from V and 2 bases from J, with 15 bases between. Germline V lookup: CDR1 MNHEY, CDR2 SVGAGI. This CDR3 region has 14 residues. This chain's CDR3 is CASIRTEPPYEQYF. CDR3 sequence (DNA): TGTGCCAGCATTAGGACCGAACCTCCCTACGAGCAGTACTTC.

This clonotype has a handful of counts. J is TRBJ2-7 and V is TRBV7-2; 7 bases line up with TRBD2. The CDR3 runs 15 residues. Per the germline V gene, CDR1 is SGHTA and CDR2 is FQGNSA. J was trimmed by 2 bases and V by 1 base; bases with no gene match: 5. The CDR3 region is CASSLGGGQPYEQYF. The CDR3 DNA reads as TGTGCCAGCAGCTTAGGGGGAGGGCAACCCTACGAGCAGTACTTC. The full variable domain, rest sourced from reference TRBV7-2 and TRBJ2-7, is GAGVSQSPSNKVTEKGKDVELRCDPISGHTALYWYRQSLGQGLEFLIYFQGNSAPDKSGLPSDRFSAERTGGSVSTLTIQRTQQEDSAVYLCASSLGGGQPYEQYFGPGTRLTVT.

The chain is built from TRBV29-1 and TRBJ2-3; tentatively, D is TRBD2 (5 bases). V lost 5 bases, J lost 1 base, and 13 bases lay in between. Germline V gene lookup returns CDR1 SQVTM and CDR2 ANQGSEA. The CDR3 is 14 residues long. This CDR3 is CSVRKRVGTDTQYF. In DNA, the CDR3 is TGCAGCGTTAGGAAGAGGGTGGGCACAGATACGCAGTATTTT.

This clonotype has more than one count but fewer than ten. V gene TRBV6-2 or TRBV6-3 combines with J gene TRBJ2-7, with D perhaps being TRBD1 or TRBD2 (5 bases each). CDR3 length: 19 amino acids. From germline, CDR1 is MNHEY and CDR2 SVGEGT. V lost 6 bases to trimming and J lost 1 base, with 28 bases between them. The CDR3 bases are TGTGCCAGCAGGCCCAGCAGGGCGTATTCTAGCCTTCCATCCTACGAGCAGTACTTC. Its translation is CASRPSRAYSSLPSYEQYF.

The rearrangement joins TRBV27 to TRBJ2-7, with TRBD2 matching over 11 bases. The CDR3 is 14 residues long. CDR1 is MNHEY, CDR2 SMNVEV, per germline (reference sequence). Unmatched junction bases numbered 9, after V lost 8 bases and J lost 6 bases. CDR3 DNA sequence: TGTGCCAGCGGCCTACTAGCGGGAGACCCCGAGCAGTACTTC. Translated, it gives CASGLLAGDPEQYF.

The chain links TRBV4-3 to TRBJ1-1, with D unclear. This CDR3 spans 15 amino acids. The V gene lost 0 bases and the J gene lost 3 bases, with 11 bases spanning the gap. The germline V gene encodes CDR1 LGHNA and CDR2 YSLEER. The CDR3 protein is CASSQDRRSDTEAFF. The CDR3 DNA sequence: TGCGCCAGCAGCCAAGATCGGCGCAGTGACACTGAAGCTTTCTTT.

V is TRBV20-1 and J is TRBJ2-7; 8 bases line up with TRBD2. There are 15 residues in the CDR3. Germline lookup yields CDR1 DFQATT and CDR2 SNEGSKA (reference sequence). V lost 4 bases, J lost 4 bases, and 12 bases stayed unmatched. CDR3 sequence reads: CSATGGLASSYEQYF. CDR3 bases: TGCAGTGCTACAGGCGGACTAGCTTCATCGTACGAGCAGTACTTC.

This clonotype was counted a single time. This chain joins TRBV7-2 and TRBJ2-1; D not resolved. The CDR3 is 13 amino acids. Germline V lookup: CDR1 SGHTA, CDR2 FQGNSA. The V gene lost 2 bases and the J gene lost 5 bases, with 7 bases spanning the gap. This CDR3 is CASSLTNDNEQFF. For the CDR3, the DNA is TGTGCCAGCAGCTTAACTAACGACAATGAGCAGTTCTTC.

The V call is TRBV2, the J call TRBJ1-5; TRBD1 aligns across 8 bases. This CDR3 is built from 15 residues. J gave up 5 bases and V 4 bases, and 7 bases lay outside the gene matches. Germline V CDR1 and CDR2: SNHLY, FYNNEI. The DNA of the CDR3 is TGTGCCAGCAGTGTCCAGGGGGCGTCGTATCAGCCCCAGCATTTT. Translation gives CASSVQGASYQPQHF.